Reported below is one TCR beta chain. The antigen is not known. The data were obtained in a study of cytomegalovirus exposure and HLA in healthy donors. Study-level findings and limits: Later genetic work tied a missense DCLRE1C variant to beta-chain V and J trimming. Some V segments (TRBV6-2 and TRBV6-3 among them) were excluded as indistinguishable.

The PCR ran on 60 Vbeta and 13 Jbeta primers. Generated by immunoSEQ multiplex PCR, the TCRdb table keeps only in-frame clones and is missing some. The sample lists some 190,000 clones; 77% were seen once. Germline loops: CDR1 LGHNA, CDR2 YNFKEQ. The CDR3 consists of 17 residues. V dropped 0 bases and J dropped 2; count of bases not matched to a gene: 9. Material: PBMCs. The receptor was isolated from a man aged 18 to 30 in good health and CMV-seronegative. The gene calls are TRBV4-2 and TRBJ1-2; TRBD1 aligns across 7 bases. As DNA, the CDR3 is TGTGCCAGCAGCCAAGACCCCGGGACAGACTCCAACTATGGCTACACCTTC. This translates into CASSQDPGTDSNYGYTF.